This TCR beta chain was sequenced during a study of blood T cells in healthy people across ages. Study-wide findings and caveats: The diversity estimates, figures obtained from one million T cells, were considered underestimates. A roughly linear fall in TCR beta diversity per million T cells was seen with increasing age.

Regarding this clonotype: Its cognate antigen is unknown.

The CDR3 has 13 residues. Germline loops: CDR1 SQVTM, CDR2 ANQGSEA. Trimming stripped 5 bases from V and 1 base from J, with 11 bases between. The use of a sample-barcoded 5' primer and a J-beta primer mix characterized a second PCR of roughly 6 to 11 cycles. Using its own MiXCR run on the 5' RACE reads, TCRdb lists one record per CDR3 protein. This table has about 600,000 distinct CDR3 sequences, less than 60% appearing once. The J gene is TRBJ1-1, the V gene TRBV29-1; D is unresolved. The material sequenced was blood. This clonotype was obtained from a man at least 80 years old in good health. CDR3 protein: CSVLDGWNTEAFF. CDR3 coding DNA: TGCAGCGTTTTGGACGGCTGGAACACTGAAGCTTTCTTT. The full variable domain, with the rest looked up from reference TRBV29-1 and TRBJ1-1, is SAVISQKPSRDICQRGTSLTIQCQVDSQVTMMFWYRQQPGQSLTLIATANQGSEATYESGFVIDKFPISRPNLTFSTLTVSNMSPEDSSIYLCSVLDGWNTEAFFGQGTRLTVV.